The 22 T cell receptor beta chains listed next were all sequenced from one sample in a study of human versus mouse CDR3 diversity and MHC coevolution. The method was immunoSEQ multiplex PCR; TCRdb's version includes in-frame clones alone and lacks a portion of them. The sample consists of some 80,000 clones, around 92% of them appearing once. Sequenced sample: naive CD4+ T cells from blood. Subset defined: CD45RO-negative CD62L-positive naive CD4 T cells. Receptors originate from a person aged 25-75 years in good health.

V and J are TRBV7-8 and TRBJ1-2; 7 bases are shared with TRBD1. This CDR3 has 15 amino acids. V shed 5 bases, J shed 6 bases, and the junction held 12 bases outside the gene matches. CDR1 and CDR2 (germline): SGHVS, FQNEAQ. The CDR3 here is CASSIDRVPRDGYTF. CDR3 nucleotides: TGTGCCAGCAGCATCGACAGGGTCCCCCGGGATGGCTACACCTTC.

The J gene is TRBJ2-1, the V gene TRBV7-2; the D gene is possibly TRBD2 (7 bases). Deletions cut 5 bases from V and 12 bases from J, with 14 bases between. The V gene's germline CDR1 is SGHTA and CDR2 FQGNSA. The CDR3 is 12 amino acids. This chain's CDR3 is CASSPRGAMQFF. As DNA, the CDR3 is TGTGCCAGCAGCCCCCGGGGGGCGATGCAGTTCTTC. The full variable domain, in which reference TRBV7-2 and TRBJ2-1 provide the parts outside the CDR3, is GAGVSQSPSNKVTEKGKDVELRCDPISGHTALYWYRQSLGQGLEFLIYFQGNSAPDKSGLPSDRFSAERTGGSVSTLTIQRTQQEDSAVYLCASSPRGAMQFFGPGTRLTVL.

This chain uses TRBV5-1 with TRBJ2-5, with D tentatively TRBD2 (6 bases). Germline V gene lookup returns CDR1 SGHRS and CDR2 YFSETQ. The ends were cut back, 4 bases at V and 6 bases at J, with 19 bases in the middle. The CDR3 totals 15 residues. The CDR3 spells CASSGQTRGAQTQYF. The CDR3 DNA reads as TGCGCCAGCAGCGGGCAGACTAGAGGGGCGCAGACCCAGTACTTC.

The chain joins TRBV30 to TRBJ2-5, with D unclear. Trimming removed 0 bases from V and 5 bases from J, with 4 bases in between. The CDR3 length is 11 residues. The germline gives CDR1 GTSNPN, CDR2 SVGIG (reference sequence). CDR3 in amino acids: CAWSVQETQYF. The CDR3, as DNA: TGTGCCTGGAGTGTACAGGAGACCCAGTACTTC.

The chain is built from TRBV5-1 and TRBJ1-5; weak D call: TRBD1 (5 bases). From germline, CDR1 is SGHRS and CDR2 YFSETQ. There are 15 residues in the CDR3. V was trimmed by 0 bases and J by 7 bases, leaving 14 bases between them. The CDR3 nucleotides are TGCGCCAGCAGCTTGGCCGGGGGAGGGCGGCAGCCCCAGCATTTT. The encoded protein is CASSLAGGGRQPQHF.

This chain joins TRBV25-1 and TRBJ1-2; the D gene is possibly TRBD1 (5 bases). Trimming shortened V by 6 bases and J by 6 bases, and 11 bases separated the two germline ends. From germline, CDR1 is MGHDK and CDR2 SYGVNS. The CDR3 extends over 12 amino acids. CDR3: CASRAGGDGYTF. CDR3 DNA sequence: TGTGCCAGCAGGGCCGGGGGGGATGGCTACACCTTC.

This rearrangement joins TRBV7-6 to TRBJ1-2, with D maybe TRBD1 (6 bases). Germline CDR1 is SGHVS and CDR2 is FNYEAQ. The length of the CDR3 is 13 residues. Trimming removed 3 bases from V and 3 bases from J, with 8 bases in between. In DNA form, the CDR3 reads TGTGCCAGCAGCTTTGCAGGGGACTATGGCTACACCTTC. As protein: CASSFAGDYGYTF. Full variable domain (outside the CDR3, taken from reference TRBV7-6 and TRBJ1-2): GAGVSQSPRYKVTKRGQDVALRCDPISGHVSLYWYRQALGQGPEFLTYFNYEAQQDKSGLPNDRFSAERPEGSISTLTIQRTEQRDSAMYRCASSFAGDYGYTFGSGTRLTVV.

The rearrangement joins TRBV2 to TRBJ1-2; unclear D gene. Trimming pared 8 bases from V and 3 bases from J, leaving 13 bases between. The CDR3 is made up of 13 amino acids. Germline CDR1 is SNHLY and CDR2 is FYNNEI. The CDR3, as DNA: TGTGCCAGCCGGCCGGGAGAATACTATGGCTACACCTTC. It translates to CASRPGEYYGYTF.

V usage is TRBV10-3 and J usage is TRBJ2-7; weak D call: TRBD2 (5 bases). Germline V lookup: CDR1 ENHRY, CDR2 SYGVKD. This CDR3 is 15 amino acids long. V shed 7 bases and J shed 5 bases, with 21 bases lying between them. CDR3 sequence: CAIKREHSPPHEQYF. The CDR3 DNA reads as TGTGCCATCAAGAGGGAACACTCGCCTCCCCACGAGCAGTACTTC.

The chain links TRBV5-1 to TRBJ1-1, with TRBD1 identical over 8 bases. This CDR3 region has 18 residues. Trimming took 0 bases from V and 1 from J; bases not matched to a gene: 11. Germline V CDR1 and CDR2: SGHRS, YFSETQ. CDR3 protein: CASSLAGRGRFPNTEAFF. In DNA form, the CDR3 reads TGCGCCAGCAGCTTGGCCGGCAGGGGGCGGTTCCCGAACACTGAAGCTTTCTTT.

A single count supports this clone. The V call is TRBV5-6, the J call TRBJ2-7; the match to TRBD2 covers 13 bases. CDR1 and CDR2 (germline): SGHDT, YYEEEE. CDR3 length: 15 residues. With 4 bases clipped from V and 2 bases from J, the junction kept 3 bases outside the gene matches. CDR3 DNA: TGTGCCAGCAGCCCTACTAGCGGGAGGGCCTACGAGCAGTACTTC. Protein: CASSPTSGRAYEQYF.

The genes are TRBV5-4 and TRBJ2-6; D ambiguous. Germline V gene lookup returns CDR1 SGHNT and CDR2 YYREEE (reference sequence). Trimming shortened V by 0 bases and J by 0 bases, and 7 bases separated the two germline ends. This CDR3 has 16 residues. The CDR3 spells CASSLEPGSGANVLTF. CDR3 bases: TGTGCCAGCAGCTTGGAACCGGGCTCTGGGGCCAACGTCCTGACTTTC.

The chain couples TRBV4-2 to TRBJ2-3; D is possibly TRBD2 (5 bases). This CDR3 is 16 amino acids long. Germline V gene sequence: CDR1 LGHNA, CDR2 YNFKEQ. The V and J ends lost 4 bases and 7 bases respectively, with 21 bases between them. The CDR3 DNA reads TGTGCCAGCAGCCCAGGAGAGGGAGCTTCAGTGCATACGCAGTATTTT. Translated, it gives CASSPGEGASVHTQYF.

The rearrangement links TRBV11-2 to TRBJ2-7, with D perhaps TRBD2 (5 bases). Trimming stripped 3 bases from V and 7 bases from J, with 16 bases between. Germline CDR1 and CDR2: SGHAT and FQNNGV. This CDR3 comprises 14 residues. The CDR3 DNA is TGTGCCAGCAGCTTGGCCGGGCTCGGAGGTGAGCAGTACTTC. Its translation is CASSLAGLGGEQYF.

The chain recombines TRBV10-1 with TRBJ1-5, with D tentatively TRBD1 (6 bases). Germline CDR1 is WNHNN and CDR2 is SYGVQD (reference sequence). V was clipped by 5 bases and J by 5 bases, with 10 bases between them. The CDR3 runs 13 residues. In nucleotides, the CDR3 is TGCGCCAGCAGTCCAGGGGTCCATCAGCCCCAGCATTTT. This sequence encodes CASSPGVHQPQHF.

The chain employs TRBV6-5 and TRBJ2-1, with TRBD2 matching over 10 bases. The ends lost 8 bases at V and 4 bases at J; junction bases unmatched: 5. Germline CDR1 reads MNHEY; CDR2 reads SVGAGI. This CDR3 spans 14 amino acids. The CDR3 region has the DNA TGTGCCAGCCTAGCGGGAGTGGGGTACAATGAGCAGTTCTTC. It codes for CASLAGVGYNEQFF.

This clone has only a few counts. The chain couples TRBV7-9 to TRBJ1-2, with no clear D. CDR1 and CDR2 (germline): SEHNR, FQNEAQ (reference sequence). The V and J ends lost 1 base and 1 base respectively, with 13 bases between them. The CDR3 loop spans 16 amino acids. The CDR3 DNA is TGTGCCAGCAGCTTAGACGTCAGGATTCGTAACTATGGCTACACCTTC. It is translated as CASSLDVRIRNYGYTF.

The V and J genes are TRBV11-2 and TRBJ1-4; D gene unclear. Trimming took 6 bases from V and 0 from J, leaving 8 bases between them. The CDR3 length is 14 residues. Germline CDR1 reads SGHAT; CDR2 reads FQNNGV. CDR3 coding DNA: TGTGCCAGCAGTCAACAAGCAACTAATGAAAAACTGTTTTTT. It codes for CASSQQATNEKLFF. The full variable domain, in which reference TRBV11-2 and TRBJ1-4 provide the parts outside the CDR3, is EAGVAQSPRYKIIEKRQSVAFWCNPISGHATLYWYQQILGQGPKLLIQFQNNGVVDDSQLPKDRFSAERLKGVDSTLKIQPAKLEDSAVYLCASSQQATNEKLFFGSGTQLSVL.

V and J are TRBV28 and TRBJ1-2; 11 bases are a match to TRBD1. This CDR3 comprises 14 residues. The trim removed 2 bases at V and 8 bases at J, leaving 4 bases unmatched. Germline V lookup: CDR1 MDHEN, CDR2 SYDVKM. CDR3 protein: CASSLGGQGDGYTF. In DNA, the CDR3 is TGTGCCAGCAGTTTAGGGGGACAGGGGGACGGCTACACCTTC.

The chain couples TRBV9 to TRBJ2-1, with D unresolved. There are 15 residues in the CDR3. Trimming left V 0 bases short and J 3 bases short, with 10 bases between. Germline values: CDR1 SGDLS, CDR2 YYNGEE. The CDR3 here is CASSVDRQDYNEQFF. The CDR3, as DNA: TGTGCCAGCAGCGTAGATCGGCAGGACTACAATGAGCAGTTCTTC.

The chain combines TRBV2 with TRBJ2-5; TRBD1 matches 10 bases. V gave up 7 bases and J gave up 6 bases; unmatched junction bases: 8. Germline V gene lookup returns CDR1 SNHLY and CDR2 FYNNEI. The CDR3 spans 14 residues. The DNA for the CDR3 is TGTGCCAGCAATGACCCGACAGGGGGCCAGACCCAGTACTTC. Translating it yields CASNDPTGGQTQYF.

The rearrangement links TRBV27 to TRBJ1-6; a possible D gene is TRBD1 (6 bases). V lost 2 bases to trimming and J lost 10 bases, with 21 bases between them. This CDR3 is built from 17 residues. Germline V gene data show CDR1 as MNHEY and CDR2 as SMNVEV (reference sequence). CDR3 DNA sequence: TGTGCCAGCAGTTTAAGGGTCTTCGCAGGGGTCAGATCACCCCTCCACTTT. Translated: CASSLRVFAGVRSPLHF.